The rows below give T cell receptor beta chains drawn from one sample of a study of shared clonotypes between healthy human individuals. TCRdb's table, derived via immunoSEQ multiplex PCR, lists solely in-frame clones and lacks some. Of around 2,000,000 clones listed, 85% to 95% are singletons. Sequencing was done on a sample of naive CD4+ T cells sorted from blood. Receptors were obtained from a man aged 18 to 35 in good health. The CDR3 runs from the conserved cysteine through the conserved F or W. D genes are given only for firm matches. Expanded clones are given a class, and other clones once, few, many or no size at all.

clone_size d_call j_call v_call cdr3_aa cdr3_nt
few . TRBJ1-1 TRBV7-9 CASSPTLGTEAFF TGTGCCAGCAGCCCGACATTAGGCACTGAAGCTTTCTTT
. . TRBJ2-4 TRBV5-1 CASSLESSRLVPYF TGCGCCAGCAGCTTGGAGAGTAGTCGGCTAGTTCCGTACTTC
. TRBD2 TRBJ2-3 TRBV5-1 CASSRWTSATDTQYF TGCGCCAGCAGCAGATGGACTAGCGCCACAGATACGCAGTATTTT
. TRBD1 TRBJ2-7 TRBV6-6 CASSYGDRGYEQYF TGTGCCAGCAGTTACGGGGACAGGGGATACGAGCAGTACTTC
once . TRBJ2-7 TRBV9 CASSVDAGTSSYEQYF TGTGCCAGCAGCGTAGACGCCGGGACAAGTTCTTACGAGCAGTACTTC
. . TRBJ1-2 TRBV19 CASTLGPWNYGYTF TGTGCCAGTACCCTAGGCCCCTGGAACTATGGCTACACCTTC
. TRBD2 TRBJ2-1 TRBV6-1 CASSEVPLPGLAGRYNEQFF TGTGCCAGCAGTGAAGTTCCTCTCCCGGGACTAGCGGGGAGATACAATGAGCAGTTCTTC
. TRBD1 TRBJ2-7 TRBV5-4 CASSLAVATGGMDEQYF TGTGCCAGCAGCTTGGCCGTGGCTACAGGGGGCATGGACGAGCAGTACTTC
. . TRBJ1-2 TRBV7-2 CASSLEGGAGDTRYTF TGTGCCAGCAGCTTAGAGGGTGGGGCAGGGGACACGCGCTACACCTTC
. TRBD2 TRBJ2-3 TRBV6-1 CASSATSGTDTQYF TGTGCCAGCAGTGCGACTAGCGGGACAGATACGCAGTATTTT
. . TRBJ2-5 TRBV19 CASSASWETQYF TGTGCCAGTAGTGCTTCCTGGGAGACCCAGTACTTC
. TRBD1 TRBJ2-7 TRBV10-3 CAISESRDRGYEQYF TGTGCCATCAGTGAGTCACGGGACAGGGGTTACGAGCAGTACTTC
once TRBD1 TRBJ2-7 TRBV5-1 CASRLDRGLNEQYF TGCGCCAGCAGGTTGGACAGGGGGCTCAACGAGCAGTACTTC
once TRBD2 TRBJ2-1 TRBV19 CASSIQGLAGAHEQFF TGTGCCAGTAGTATCCAGGGTCTAGCGGGGGCCCATGAGCAGTTCTTC
. . TRBJ1-2 TRBV20-1 CSARLSGGYTF TGCAGTGCTAGATTGTCAGGGGGCTACACCTTC
. . TRBJ2-5 TRBV6-1 CASSAQKETQYF TGTGCCAGCAGTGCTCAGAAAGAGACCCAGTACTTC
. . TRBJ2-3 TRBV5-5 CASSLAPPGVVADTQYF TGTGCCAGCAGCTTGGCCCCACCGGGAGTGGTAGCAGATACGCAGTATTTT
. . TRBJ1-1 TRBV7-8 CASRRDTEAFF TGTGCCAGTCGGAGGGACACTGAAGCTTTCTTT
. TRBD1 TRBJ1-6 TRBV5-1 CASSLGQGYNSPLHF TGCGCCAGCAGCTTGGGACAGGGATATAATTCACCCCTCCACTTT
. . TRBJ2-5 TRBV2 CASGEGLLQETQYF TGTGCCAGCGGTGAAGGGCTACTACAAGAGACCCAGTACTTC
. . TRBJ1-2 TRBV14 CASSQDDRAAHGYTF TGTGCCAGCAGCCAAGATGATCGGGCAGCTCATGGCTACACCTTC
. TRBD2 TRBJ2-7 TRBV9 CASSVAWGGKYEQYF TGTGCCAGCAGCGTAGCTTGGGGGGGTAAATACGAGCAGTACTTC
. . TRBJ1-2 TRBV7-8 CASSFTGSNYGYTF TGTGCCAGCAGCTTCACAGGGAGTAACTATGGCTACACCTTC
. . TRBJ1-5 TRBV18 CASSNSGALGNQPQHF TGTGCCAGCTCAAATTCCGGCGCCCTGGGCAATCAGCCCCAGCATTTT
. . TRBJ2-7 TRBV7-8 CASSLRWLNYEQYF TGTGCCAGCAGCCTACGGTGGCTAAACTACGAGCAGTACTTC
. TRBD1 TRBJ2-2 TRBV6-5 CASSYMQGANGELFF TGTGCCAGCAGTTACATGCAGGGGGCAAACGGGGAGCTGTTTTTT
. . TRBJ1-1 TRBV19 CASSARTGNTEAFF TGTGCCAGTAGTGCCCGGACGGGGAACACTGAAGCTTTCTTT
. . TRBJ1-1 TRBV10-3 CAINGGLDTEAFF TGTGCCATCAATGGGGGATTGGACACTGAAGCTTTCTTT
. . TRBJ2-3 TRBV18 CASSPTRSASTDTQYF TGTGCCAGCTCACCCACCCGTAGCGCGAGCACAGATACGCAGTATTTT
. . TRBJ2-2 TRBV11-2 CASSSLGTVFF TGTGCCAGCAGCTCCCTTGGTACTGTGTTTTTT
. . TRBJ1-2 TRBV7-6 CASSLGLNYGYTF TGTGCCAGCAGCTTAGGGCTTAACTATGGCTACACCTTC
. . TRBJ1-2 TRBV2 CASISAQGYGYTF TGTGCCAGCATCTCGGCGCAAGGCTATGGCTACACCTTC
. . TRBJ2-3 TRBV7-2 CASSLGGNSIVDTQYF TGTGCCAGCAGCTTAGGCGGCAACTCAATCGTAGATACGCAGTATTTT
. TRBD1 TRBJ2-5 TRBV11-2 CASSESGTEYETQYF TGTGCCAGCAGCGAATCCGGGACAGAATACGAGACCCAGTACTTC
. . TRBJ1-6 TRBV7-9 CASSLGGSDNSPLHF TGTGCCAGCAGCTTAGGAGGGAGTGACAATTCACCCCTCCACTTT
. . TRBJ2-1 TRBV6-1 CASRIPQLAYNEQFF TGTGCCAGCAGGATCCCCCAGCTCGCCTACAATGAGCAGTTCTTC
. TRBD1 TRBJ2-7 TRBV30 CAWNVGTGAYEQYF TGTGCCTGGAACGTCGGGACAGGGGCCTACGAGCAGTACTTC
. TRBD2 TRBJ2-7 TRBV28 CASSSAGTIKQYF TGTGCCAGCAGTTCCGCCGGGACTATCAAGCAGTACTTC
. TRBD2 TRBJ2-1 TRBV30 CAWRKNLAGEKFF TGTGCCTGGAGGAAGAATCTAGCGGGAGAGAAGTTCTTC
. . TRBJ2-1 TRBV2 CASSGGRTRNEQFF TGTGCCAGCAGTGGCGGTCGGACGCGGAATGAGCAGTTCTTC
once . TRBJ2-7 TRBV4-1 CASSQDQGWEQYF TGCGCCAGCAGCCAAGATCAGGGGTGGGAGCAGTACTTC
. . TRBJ2-1 TRBV9 CASSVVTSSYNEQFF TGTGCCAGCAGCGTAGTCACGAGCTCCTACAATGAGCAGTTCTTC
. . TRBJ1-2 TRBV4-1 CASSQDLITSHLSGYGYTF TGCGCCAGCAGCCAAGATTTGATCACATCCCACCTGTCTGGCTATGGCTACACCTTC
. TRBD1 TRBJ2-5 TRBV6-1 CASRRQGPETQYF TGTGCCAGCAGGAGACAGGGCCCAGAGACCCAGTACTTC
. . TRBJ1-2 TRBV19 CASSTQVVGTLGYTF TGTGCCAGTAGCACTCAAGTCGTGGGCACGCTTGGCTACACCTTC
. . TRBJ1-6 TRBV6-5 CASIAAGEGSPLHF TGTGCCAGCATCGCAGCAGGGGAGGGTTCACCCCTCCACTTT
. . TRBJ2-5 TRBV4-1 CASSLLDRETQYF TGCGCCAGCAGCCTTTTGGATCGGGAGACCCAGTACTTC
. TRBD2 TRBJ2-1 TRBV5-1 CASSLASLRAGGNEQFF TGCGCCAGCAGCTTGGCAAGCCTCAGGGCGGGGGGCAATGAGCAGTTCTTC
. TRBD2 TRBJ2-5 TRBV5-8 CASEPGTRGQETQYF TGTGCCAGCGAACCGGGGACTAGAGGACAAGAGACCCAGTACTTC
. . TRBJ1-4 TRBV7-9 CASSLGAREQEKLFF TGTGCCAGCAGCTTAGGCGCCAGGGAGCAAGAAAAACTGTTTTTT
. . TRBJ1-6 TRBV9 CASSLTGISAYNSPLHF TGTGCCAGCAGTCTTACAGGGATCAGCGCCTATAATTCACCCCTCCACTTT
. . TRBJ2-2 TRBV5-6 CASSLDHNTGELFF TGTGCCAGCAGCTTGGACCACAACACCGGGGAGCTGTTTTTT
. . TRBJ1-1 TRBV7-2 CASSLGPVTEAFF TGTGCCAGCAGCTTAGGTCCAGTCACTGAAGCTTTCTTT
. TRBD2 TRBJ2-1 TRBV6-1 CASSAEGLAVYNEQFF TGTGCCAGCAGTGCCGAGGGACTAGCGGTTTACAATGAGCAGTTCTTC
. TRBD2 TRBJ2-1 TRBV6-1 CASSEAGTSGLRSEQFF TGTGCCAGCAGTGAAGCTGGGACTAGCGGATTACGCAGTGAGCAGTTCTTC
. . TRBJ1-1 TRBV10-3 CAIRTLEEDTEAFF TGTGCCATCAGAACCCTGGAGGAGGACACTGAAGCTTTCTTT
. . TRBJ2-3 TRBV19 CASMEQKGSGTQYF TGTGCCAGTATGGAACAGAAAGGTAGTGGTACGCAGTATTTT
. TRBD1 TRBJ1-5 TRBV27 CASSQETRTGRHQPQHF TGTGCCAGCAGTCAGGAGACCCGGACAGGGCGGCATCAGCCCCAGCATTTT
. . TRBJ2-2 TRBV7-2 CASSSQLYTGELFF TGTGCCAGCAGCTCCCAACTATACACCGGGGAGCTGTTTTTT